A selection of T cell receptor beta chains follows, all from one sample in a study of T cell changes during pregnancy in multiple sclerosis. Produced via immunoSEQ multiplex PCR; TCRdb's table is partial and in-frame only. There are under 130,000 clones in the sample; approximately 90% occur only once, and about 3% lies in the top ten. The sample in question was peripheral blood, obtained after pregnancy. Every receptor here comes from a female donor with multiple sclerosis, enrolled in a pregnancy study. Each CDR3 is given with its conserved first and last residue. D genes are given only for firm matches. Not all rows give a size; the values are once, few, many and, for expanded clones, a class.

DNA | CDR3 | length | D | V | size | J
TGTGCCAGCAGCTTCATCCGGGGAGGGACCCACGAGCAGTACTTC | CASSFIRGGTHEQYF | 15 | TRBD2 | TRBV11-1 | . | TRBJ2-7
TGTGCCAGCAGTGACGGGACTAGCGGGACACAAGAGACCCAGTACTTC | CASSDGTSGTQETQYF | 16 | TRBD2 | TRBV2 | . | TRBJ2-5
TGTGCCAGCAGCATACAGGTCCGAGAGGTTGGTAGTGTAAACGATAACACTGAAGCTTTCTTT | CASSIQVREVGSVNDNTEAFF | 21 | . | TRBV7-6 | few | TRBJ1-1
TGTGCCAGCAGTCAACTAGCGGGGGGATACAATGAGCAGTTCTTC | CASSQLAGGYNEQFF | 15 | TRBD2 | TRBV27 | . | TRBJ2-1
TGTGCCAGCAGTTCCCCTTCCTACAATGAGCAGTTCTTC | CASSSPSYNEQFF | 13 | . | TRBV28 | . | TRBJ2-1
TGTGCCAGCAGCTTAGACCCAGGGGCGGGCACTGAAGCTTTCTTT | CASSLDPGAGTEAFF | 15 | . | TRBV13 | . | TRBJ1-1
TGCGCCAGCAGCATGGGACGGACAGAAGAGACCCAGTACTTC | CASSMGRTEETQYF | 14 | . | TRBV5-1 | . | TRBJ2-5
TGTGCTAGCAGCTCCACGCAGGGGGGCTTGTCGAACACCGGGGAGCTGTTTTTT | CASSSTQGGLSNTGELFF | 18 | . | TRBV7-7 | . | TRBJ2-2
TGCAGCGTTGAAGATGCCTTGACCTCCCGGGGCACAGATACGCAGTATTTT | CSVEDALTSRGTDTQYF | 17 | . | TRBV29-1 | . | TRBJ2-3
TGTGCCAGCAGCTTAAGCGCCGGGGAGCTGTTTTTT | CASSLSAGELFF | 12 | . | TRBV5-6 | . | TRBJ2-2
TGTGCCAGCACCCGTCTAGAGCAGTACTTC | CASTRLEQYF | 10 | . | TRBV7-3 | once | TRBJ2-7
TGTGCCAGCTCACCAGCCAGCGGGTGGTCCTACGAGCAGTACTTC | CASSPASGWSYEQYF | 15 | . | TRBV18 | . | TRBJ2-7
TGTGCCAGCAGTTTCCCGGGACAGGGGAAATCACCCCTCCACTTT | CASSFPGQGKSPLHF | 15 | TRBD1 | TRBV2 | . | TRBJ1-6
TGTGCCAGCAGTGAGTCGGCAGTAGGGGAAGCTAACTATGGCTACACCTTC | CASSESAVGEANYGYTF | 17 | . | TRBV2 | . | TRBJ1-2
TGTGCCTGGTCCCTCGACCGAGGCTCTGGAAACACCATATATTTT | CAWSLDRGSGNTIYF | 15 | . | TRBV30 | few | TRBJ1-3
TGTGCCAGCAGCCCGACGCCGGGACAGGACTATGGCTACACCTTC | CASSPTPGQDYGYTF | 15 | TRBD1 | TRBV13 | . | TRBJ1-2
TGTGCCACCAGCAGGGGGGGAGGCCAAGAGACCCAGTACTTC | CATSRGGGQETQYF | 14 | . | TRBV15 | . | TRBJ2-5
TGTGCTAGTGGTTCATACAATGAGCAGTTCTTC | CASGSYNEQFF | 11 | . | TRBV12-5 | . | TRBJ2-1
TGTGCCAGTGGGCGAAGTAGTATTAACTATGGCTACACCTTC | CASGRSSINYGYTF | 14 | . | TRBV19 | . | TRBJ1-2
TGTGCCAGCAGCTTAGGGGAGCAGTTGAACACTGAAGCTTTCTTT | CASSLGEQLNTEAFF | 15 | . | TRBV11-2 | . | TRBJ1-1
TGTGCCAGCAGCTTGGAGGCAGGGGGTCGTGGCTACACCTTC | CASSLEAGGRGYTF | 14 | TRBD1 | TRBV5-4 | . | TRBJ1-2
TGTGCCAGCTCACCACTACCTACGGGACAGGGGGCGTCGTCCTACAATGAGCAGTTCTTC | CASSPLPTGQGASSYNEQFF | 20 | TRBD1 | TRBV18 | . | TRBJ2-1
TGTGCCAGCAGCTTATCTGGGACTTTCACAGATACGCAGTATTTT | CASSLSGTFTDTQYF | 15 | . | TRBV7-9 | few | TRBJ2-3
TGTGCCAGCAGTGAAGAAGGAGGGCTTGAAGCTTTCTTT | CASSEEGGLEAFF | 13 | . | TRBV6-1 | . | TRBJ1-1
TGTGCCAGTCAACAGGGGTCCTCTAGCAATCAGCCCCAGCATTTT | CASQQGSSSNQPQHF | 15 | TRBD1 | TRBV2 | . | TRBJ1-5
TGTGCCAGCACCACCGGGACAGGGGGCTACGAGCAGTACTTC | CASTTGTGGYEQYF | 14 | TRBD1 | TRBV5-4 | . | TRBJ2-7
TGTGCCAGTAGTAAGGATGGGACTAGCATTTTGGAGACCCAGTACTTC | CASSKDGTSILETQYF | 16 | TRBD2 | TRBV19 | . | TRBJ2-5
TGTGCCAGCAGAAACGGGACAGCCAGGGAAAAACTGTTTTTT | CASRNGTAREKLFF | 14 | TRBD1 | TRBV2 | . | TRBJ1-4
TGCGCCAGCAAACACCGGGGAGGCGTTAATTCACCCCTCCACTTT | CASKHRGGVNSPLHF | 15 | . | TRBV10-2 | . | TRBJ1-6
TGTGCCACCAGCAGACCGGACAGGGATCAGCCCCAGCATTTT | CATSRPDRDQPQHF | 14 | TRBD1 | TRBV15 | . | TRBJ1-5
TGTGCCAGCAGTGCTGAGCGGGGGGGCCGGGAGGAGACCCAGTACTTC | CASSAERGGREETQYF | 16 | TRBD2 | TRBV6-1 | . | TRBJ2-5
TGTGCCAGCAGCTTACGGGGAGGCTACGAGCAGTACTTC | CASSLRGGYEQYF | 13 | . | TRBV11-3 | . | TRBJ2-7
TGCACCAGCAGCCTGACCGCGTCGCCGCGGCCGACGTTTGCAGATACGCAGTATTTT | CTSSLTASPRPTFADTQYF | 19 | . | TRBV1 | . | TRBJ2-3
TGTGCCAGCAGGGGGGGGCAGGGGCACTATGGCTACACCTTC | CASRGGQGHYGYTF | 14 | . | TRBV7-9 | . | TRBJ1-2
TGTGCCAGCTCACCACCGACTGGACAGGGTACTGAAGCTTTCTTT | CASSPPTGQGTEAFF | 15 | TRBD1 | TRBV18 | . | TRBJ1-1
TGTGCCAGCACCGGGGAGCTGGGTTATGGCTACACCTTC | CASTGELGYGYTF | 13 | . | TRBV11-2 | . | TRBJ1-2
TGTGCCAGCAGTGACAGGGTATTGGGGTATGGCTACACCTTC | CASSDRVLGYGYTF | 14 | . | TRBV2 | . | TRBJ1-2
TGTGCCAGCAGCGTAATGGACACCAGCGTCAATTCACCCCTCCACTTT | CASSVMDTSVNSPLHF | 16 | . | TRBV9 | . | TRBJ1-6
TGTGCCAGCAGCTTAGAGGGACTAGCAGACGAGCAGTACTTC | CASSLEGLADEQYF | 14 | TRBD2 | TRBV7-9 | . | TRBJ2-7
TGTGCCAGTATCGGAGGAGGGTATAATTCACCCCTCCACTTT | CASIGGGYNSPLHF | 14 | . | TRBV19 | few | TRBJ1-6
TGTGCCAGCAGACAAGACAGAAACACTGAAGCTTTCTTT | CASRQDRNTEAFF | 13 | . | TRBV7-3 | . | TRBJ1-1
TGTGCCAGCAGTTGGGCCAACAGGGGTGAGCAGTACTTC | CASSWANRGEQYF | 13 | TRBD1 | TRBV6-5 | . | TRBJ2-7
TGTGCCAGCAGCGTAGCTCCTAGCAACAATGAGCAGTTCTTC | CASSVAPSNNEQFF | 14 | . | TRBV9 | once | TRBJ2-1
TGTGCCAGCAGTCCAGGGGTTGCTCCGCAGTACTTC | CASSPGVAPQYF | 12 | . | TRBV27 | . | TRBJ2-7
TGTGCCAGCAGCACGGGACAGGGTCAGAATTCACCCCTCCACTTT | CASSTGQGQNSPLHF | 15 | TRBD1 | TRBV13 | . | TRBJ1-6
TGTGCCAGCAAACGGGAGGGGGATGAAGCTTTCTTT | CASKREGDEAFF | 12 | . | TRBV9 | . | TRBJ1-1
TGTGCCAGCAGCCGAGGACTAGCGGGCAGCTCCTACAATGAGCAGTTCTTC | CASSRGLAGSSYNEQFF | 17 | TRBD2 | TRBV7-6 | . | TRBJ2-1
TGTGCCAGCGGGGGGGCTACCGGGGAGCTGTTTTTT | CASGGATGELFF | 12 | . | TRBV6-1 | . | TRBJ2-2
TGTGCCAGCAGCTTAGCGCCTGAGCGGCTCCACGGCCCCTACAATGAGCAGTTCTTC | CASSLAPERLHGPYNEQFF | 19 | . | TRBV7-2 | . | TRBJ2-1
TGTGCCTGGGGAGCAGGGGCTGAAGCTTTCTTT | CAWGAGAEAFF | 11 | . | TRBV30 | . | TRBJ1-1
TGCGCCAGCAGCTCGGGTGGACAGGGAGGCCACGAGCAGTACTTC | CASSSGGQGGHEQYF | 15 | TRBD1 | TRBV5-1 | . | TRBJ2-7
TGTGCCAGCAGCTTGGGGGCTCAGGGGGTATTGAGCAATCAGCCCCAGCATTTT | CASSLGAQGVLSNQPQHF | 18 | TRBD1 | TRBV5-6 | few | TRBJ1-5
TGTGCCAGCAGCCTGGCGGGGGGGGGCTACTCCTACAATGAGCAGTTCTTC | CASSLAGGGYSYNEQFF | 17 | TRBD2 | TRBV9 | once | TRBJ2-1
TGCGCCAGCAGCCAAGCCGGGAATCAGCCCCAGCATTTT | CASSQAGNQPQHF | 13 | . | TRBV4-1 | . | TRBJ1-5
TGCGCCAGCAACTACGACAGGGCCCTCTACGAGCAGTACTTC | CASNYDRALYEQYF | 14 | TRBD1 | TRBV10-2 | . | TRBJ2-7
TGTGCCAGCATGGGGACTGATAACACCGGGGAGCTGTTTTTT | CASMGTDNTGELFF | 14 | . | TRBV2 | . | TRBJ2-2
TGTGCCAGCAGTAAGGATCGGCGGTTAGATACGCAGTATTTT | CASSKDRRLDTQYF | 14 | . | TRBV25-1 | . | TRBJ2-3
TGTGCCAGCAGCTCCCGGGACAGGGGGATCCAAGAGACCCAGTACTTC | CASSSRDRGIQETQYF | 16 | TRBD1 | TRBV13 | . | TRBJ2-5
TGTGCCAGCAGGGCGGGGGTGGCCGATACGCAGTATTTT | CASRAGVADTQYF | 13 | TRBD2 | TRBV7-2 | . | TRBJ2-3
TGCAGCGTTGAAGATCGCGTAGCGATCCCGTCCTACAATGAGCAGTTCTTC | CSVEDRVAIPSYNEQFF | 17 | . | TRBV29-1 | . | TRBJ2-1